Detailed here is one TCR beta chain. This clone was seen more than once but under ten times. Its cognate antigen has yet to be identified. A junction boundary mismatches the germline segment, possibly from a read error. The cohort was made up of roughly 670 healthy bone marrow donors. At the time of sampling, all cohort members were nominally healthy, though unrecorded immune exposures were likely present. The donor tested CMV seropositive and was one of the 289 seropositive cohort members. A peripheral blood sample was collected from each donor, and TCR beta sequencing was performed on peripheral blood mononuclear cells. The Qiagen DNeasy Blood Extraction Kit was used to extract genomic DNA from the blood cell samples. This sample is part of a study of cytomegalovirus exposure and HLA in healthy donors (dated by TCRdb to 2016 to 2017). In terms of the full investigation: In an earlier analysis of 450 to 750 of the donors, roughly 300 Gb of sequence data and 120 million or so unique TCR beta sequences from 150 million to 200 million T cells were reported. An early release covering roughly 600 HLA-typed donors comprised about 310 gigabases of sequencing data and roughly 85 million unique TCR sequences. Of the 350 to 400 genotyped donors, roughly 85% fell in the genetic ancestry cluster associated with self-reported Caucasian donors. The aim of the study was to test whether cataloging public T cell receptors could identify signatures of past pathogen exposure. The T cell repertoires of 666 subjects were profiled by immunosequencing and related to cytomegalovirus serostatus. A separate validation cohort of over a hundred different subjects was used in addition to the roughly 670-subject first cohort. High-throughput TCR immunosequencing, statistical association of individual TCRs with disease status, and machine learning were combined to predict cytomegalovirus infection status. A later analysis re-examined previously published TCR beta repertoires from several hundred donors and added high-resolution HLA genotyping to investigate patterns of TCR occurrence. Rather than using new phenotypic data, the later analysis identified candidate immune exposures from TCR beta sequences and from how often those sequences occurred across donors. To decide whether each TCR beta V gene segment behaved as functional or pseudogenic, an earlier analysis of approximately 620 of the donors relied on high-throughput TCR beta sequencing. Donor age, sex, ethnicity and CMV serostatus were compiled alongside the repertoire data. A later genetic analysis took genome-wide SNP genotypes for 398 of the 666 donors and used that subset as a discovery cohort. Every repertoire in the discovery cohort had been generated on one and the same sequencing platform. HLA typing covered class I and class II loci at four-digit resolution. Typing coverage differed by locus: A, B, C, DRB1 and DQB1 were typed in about 620-640 donors, DQA1 in roughly 510, DPA1 in nearly 610, and DPB1 in around 490. Roughly five DR-DQ haplotypes were handled as single units for association and clustering, since linkage in the cohort was strong. Across some 400 genotyped donors of the cohort, an average of about 220,000 unique TCR beta nucleotide sequences per donor were sequenced, and approximately 19% of those sequences were non-productive.

Overall study outcomes, separate from this receptor: The only immune exposure information available for the cohort was CMV serostatus. In a later analysis, most CMV-associated TCR beta chains were found to appear HLA-restricted, with HLA associations seemingly driven largely by CMV exposure. The classifier was reported to diagnose cytomegalovirus status with high specificity and sensitivity in both the original and validation cohorts. A later analysis associated approximately 17,000 TCR beta sequences with specific HLA alleles at a false discovery rate of 0.05. The presence/absence analyses assumed that sequencing depth was roughly uniform across donors, and that assumption may not be true. A later genetic analysis reported fewer N-insertions in productive TCRs among donors in an Asian-associated ancestry cluster than the roughly 690-donor mean. Correlated functional status among segregating V segments might be attributable to linkage disequilibrium, but an unknown experimental factor could not be ruled out. Broadly in line with IMGT annotations, most TCR beta V segments showed up in productive rearrangements about 90% or about 30% of the time in an earlier analysis of several hundred of the donors. In a later analysis, several top co-occurrence clusters were reported to appear linked to parvovirus B19, influenza, CMV and Epstein-Barr virus. Only TCR beta chains were sequenced in this cohort, and the absence of alpha or paired-chain data limited detectable features. A further reported finding was that TCR beta sequences accurately predicted the HLA-A and HLA-B alleles for most subjects in the first cohort. In vitro tests confirmed that a few of the cytomegalovirus-associated TCR beta chains recognize cytomegalovirus antigens. The earlier analysis of some 560 of the donors excluded roughly 17 rarely observed V segments, including chromosome 9 orphons, because counts were too low. The 87-base-pair reads could not distinguish some IMGT-functional V segments, including TRBV6-2 and TRBV6-3, so those segments were excluded. Most TCR sequences were seen in very few donors, while some public TCRs were found in many individuals. A cluster of highly shared sequence variants was judged likely to represent a technical artifact of the sequencing pipeline. HLA typing was unavailable for some donors at each locus, so association tests used only the typed subset. When HLA alleles, especially DR and DQ, strongly co-occurred, TCR associations were difficult to assign to individual alleles. In a later analysis, TCR association rates were found to vary across HLA loci, with the most associated TCRs seen for DRB1 alleles and the fewest for HLA-C alleles. V-gene and J-gene trimming of TCR beta chains was associated with a missense DCLRE1C variant in a later genetic analysis, and the association was replicated in an independent cohort. In the study, some 180 TCR beta chains were listed as associated with cytomegalovirus. The authors suggested that the approach could potentially be generalized to other disease states and immunological phenotypes. In a later analysis, HLA-associated TCR beta chains showed more clonal expansion and lower generation probabilities than non-associated chains that were equally common.

The library was prepared using the immunoSEQ multiplex PCR assay. A mixture of 60 forward primers for TCR Vbeta segments and 13 reverse primers for TCR Jbeta segments was used in the multiplex PCR. Amplification of the CDR3 region of rearranged TCR beta genes was performed with a multiplex PCR assay on genomic DNA. Amplified TCR beta libraries were sequenced as 87-base-pair reads on the Illumina HiSeq System. The study's own analysis went as follows. In a later analysis, some 80 million unique TCR beta chains were counted across the approximately 640 repertoires, and around 10 million of these chains were shared by at least two donors. Raw reads were error-corrected and collapsed into unique sequences with a nearest-neighbor algorithm that merged closely related sequences to remove PCR and sequencing errors. To assign V, D and J gene segments, CDR3 sequences were aligned to IMGT reference sequences. Each retained sequence needed at least a six-nucleotide match to both a V gene segment and a J gene segment. Rearrangements were classified as productive when the CDR3 lacked stop codons and remained in frame with V and J, and all other rearrangements were classified as non-productive. CDR3 was defined by IMGT convention, running from the second conserved V-encoded cysteine to the conserved J-encoded phenylalanine. Sequences without an unambiguous match to a single V gene segment were excluded from the earlier analysis of several hundred of the donors. An earlier analysis of 500 to 600 of the donors classified V segments as functional when productive rearrangements were above 56.7% and as segregating when the standard deviation between donors was above 5%. A statistical classification framework was developed to diagnose cytomegalovirus status using the catalog of TCR beta chain sequences. V and J gene assignment, in a later analysis, came from comparing TCR nucleotide sequences with IMGT/GENE-DB human TR gene sequences. The TCRdist pipeline was used in a later analysis to assign CDR3 sequences and most-parsimonious VDJ recombination scenarios. In a later analysis, each TCR beta chain was defined by its CDR3 amino acid sequence together with its V-gene family, and reads without a unique V-gene family were excluded. As a way to deal with suspected cross-contamination and a sequencing artifact, a later analysis dropped approximately 570 nucleotide sequences that were highly shared and had low generation probability. For each public chain, a later analysis derived a clonal expansion index from normalized ranks of inferred template counts within each repertoire. A later analysis computed generation probabilities with a VDJ recombination model fitted to out-of-frame rearrangements, and checked the results against IGoR. A later analysis scored TCR-TCR, TCR-HLA and TCR-CMV co-occurrence with hypergeometric tests, applying a repertoire-size bias correction to TCR pairs. A later analysis estimated false discovery rates by permuting HLA or CMV assignments 20 times. In a later analysis, co-occurring TCRs were grouped with DBSCAN, and TCRdist sequence similarity was added when clustering was performed within HLA-allele-positive subsets. Co-occurrence clustering excluded repertoires with fewer than 30,000 or more than 120,000 public chains, plus five with anomalous nucleotide sharing. The clones in this table, taken by TCRdb from immuneACCESS, are in-frame only. Not every clone is retained; where verified, under half of the shortfall comes from an unresolved V gene, and the cause of the rest is unknown. V, J and clone size are taken as reported in that table, and D and trimming were inferred from the DNA itself. Counted in this sample were 150,000 to 200,000 clones; roughly three quarters of them appeared once. The ten largest clones add up to 4.7% of the sample.

Looking up the germline V gene yields CDR1 MNHEY and CDR2 SVGAGI. The CDR3 numbers 14 residues from cysteine through phenylalanine. Only the CDR3 region is kept as DNA, spanning 42 bases read in frame from base 1. The specimen was PBMCs. Here the chain combines TRBV6-5 and TRBJ1-4; the D gene is perhaps TRBD1, from 5 matching bases. This sequence was found in a man between 18 and 35 years old in good health and CMV-seropositive. This receptor has the CDR3 CASSRGSTNEKLFF. The DNA is TGTGCCAGCAGCCGGGGGTCAACGAATGAAAAACTGTTTTTT.